A single sample is the source of the 20 T cell receptor beta chains below, sequenced in a study of blood T cell repertoires in COVID-19. TCRdb's copy holds only in-frame clones and misses some; the assay was immunoSEQ multiplex PCR. The data hold a few hundred thousand clones, with more than 85% observed a single time. Sequencing used peripheral blood. These receptors all come from a man in his sixties with acute or convalescent COVID-19.

Concerning this clone itself: The same CDR3 arises from other DNA sequences in this sample as well. The chain is built from TRBV11-3 and TRBJ2-1; 9 bases align to TRBD1. V gave up 0 bases and J gave up 6 bases; unmatched junction bases: 3. CDR3 length: 15 amino acids. Germline V gene lookup returns CDR1 SGHNT and CDR2 YENEEA. DNA for the CDR3: TGTGCCAGCAGCTTAGATCAGGGACAGGGCAATGAGCAGTTCTTC. It yields the protein CASSLDQGQGNEQFF.

V gene TRBV7-8 combines with J gene TRBJ1-5; D may be TRBD1 (5 bases). Germline CDR1 reads SGHVS; CDR2 reads FQNEAQ. V was pared by 6 bases and J by 6 bases, with 18 bases between. This CDR3 is built from 15 residues. For the CDR3, the DNA is TGTGCCAGCAGGCCAGGGACGACGGAGGGTCAGCCCCAGCATTTT. Translated, it gives CASRPGTTEGQPQHF.

The chain employs TRBV19 and TRBJ2-3, with D possibly matching TRBD1 (6 bases). Germline V gene sequence: CDR1 LNHDA, CDR2 SQIVND (reference sequence). This CDR3 comprises 13 residues. V lost 11 bases, J lost 1 base, and 13 bases lay in between. The CDR3: CACRGVGTDTQYF. The CDR3 bases are TGTGCCTGCAGGGGAGTGGGCACAGATACGCAGTATTTT.

This clone appeared a single time. J is TRBJ1-2 and V is TRBV19, with 7 bases that match TRBD1. The CDR3 has 14 amino acids. Germline lookup yields CDR1 LNHDA and CDR2 SQIVND (reference sequence). The J segment lost 8 bases and the V segment lost 1 base, leaving 7 bases of the junction unmatched. DNA of the CDR3: TGTGCCAGTAGTATAGTGGAGGGGGCGAAAGGCTACACCTTC. Translation gives CASSIVEGAKGYTF.

V is TRBV18 and J is TRBJ2-3, with 7 bases matching TRBD2. J lost 4 bases, V lost 4 bases, and 5 bases had no gene match. The germline CDR1 and CDR2 sequences are KGHSH and LQKENI. The CDR3 has 14 residues. CDR3 protein: CASSQGAGADTQYF. The CDR3 DNA sequence: TGTGCCAGCTCACAAGGTGCGGGGGCAGATACGCAGTATTTT.

The gene calls are TRBV4-1 and TRBJ1-3, with no clear D. Trimming removed 2 bases from V and 4 bases from J, with 18 bases in between. Germline CDR1 MGHRA, CDR2 YSYEKL. There are 17 residues in the CDR3. The CDR3 bases are TGCGCCAGCAGCCAATCCCTTGTTCGCGGGCCGGGAAACACCATATATTTT. Amino acid sequence: CASSQSLVRGPGNTIYF.

V usage is TRBV2 and J usage is TRBJ2-7; the match to TRBD1 covers 7 bases. In germline, CDR1 is SNHLY, CDR2 FYNNEI. This CDR3 is 17 amino acids long. The ends lost 4 bases at V and 2 bases at J; junction bases unmatched: 14. CDR3 in DNA: TGTGCCAGCAGTGGGACCGGTCGGGGACAGCTTACCTACGAGCAGTACTTC. It specifies CASSGTGRGQLTYEQYF.

This clone was seen only a few times. V and J are TRBV6-2 or TRBV6-3 and TRBJ2-2; perhaps TRBD2 as D (5 bases). V gave up 2 bases and J gave up 9 bases, with 13 bases separating them. The CDR3 extends over 14 amino acids. From germline, CDR1 is MNHEY and CDR2 SVGEGT. In DNA form, the CDR3 reads TGTGCCAGCAGTTACCCCCTTCGGGGAAGGGAGCTGTTTTTT. Its translation: CASSYPLRGRELFF.

The J gene is TRBJ2-3, the V gene TRBV27; weak D call: TRBD2 (6 bases). Deletions cut 2 bases from V and 2 bases from J, with 8 bases between. Germline lookup yields CDR1 MNHEY and CDR2 SMNVEV (reference sequence). This CDR3 is 14 amino acids long. The CDR3 spells CASSLGGFTDTQYF. CDR3 DNA: TGTGCCAGCAGTTTAGGGGGGTTCACAGATACGCAGTATTTT.

The chain recombines TRBV2 with TRBJ2-6, with 12 nucleotides matching TRBD1. The junction had 9 bases not matched to a gene; V was cut back by 9 bases and J by 3 bases. The CDR3 spans 17 residues. Germline CDR1 is SNHLY and CDR2 is FYNNEI. Here the CDR3 DNA reads TGTGCCAGGTCGTCAGGGGACAGGGGGCTTGGGGCCAACGTCCTGACTTTC. Its protein product is CARSSGDRGLGANVLTF.

V usage is TRBV6-5 and J usage is TRBJ2-2, with 11 bases lining up with TRBD1. The CDR3 totals 16 residues. V shed 4 bases, J shed 3 bases, and the junction held 4 bases outside the gene matches. Looked up from germline, CDR1 is MNHEY and CDR2 is SVGAGI. The CDR3: CASSSWTGGDTGELFF. CDR3 nucleotides: TGTGCCAGCAGTTCCTGGACAGGGGGCGACACCGGGGAGCTGTTTTTT.

This clone was observed once. V usage is TRBV5-4 and J usage is TRBJ2-3, with 12 bases fitting TRBD2. V lost 4 bases to trimming and J lost 3 bases; unmatched junction nucleotides: 6. The CDR3 is 16 amino acids. Germline V gene lookup returns CDR1 SGHNT and CDR2 YYREEE (reference sequence). The chain's CDR3 is CASSVPTSGRTDTQYF. The CDR3 DNA is TGTGCCAGCAGCGTCCCCACTAGCGGGAGGACAGATACGCAGTATTTT.

V usage is TRBV27 and J usage is TRBJ1-2, with 10 bases lining up with TRBD1. CDR1 and CDR2 (germline): MNHEY, SMNVEV (reference sequence). The length of the CDR3 is 17 residues. The ends lost 2 bases at V and 0 bases at J; junction bases unmatched: 6. The CDR3 coding sequence is TGTGCCAGCAGTTTAAGTAACGGACAGGGGGCTAACTATGGCTACACCTTC. It specifies CASSLSNGQGANYGYTF.

A note on this clone: Other DNA sequences in the sample encode the same CDR3. The V call is TRBV12-3 or TRBV12-4, the J call TRBJ1-5; TRBD1 agrees at 8 bases. This CDR3 region has 13 residues. After removal of 5 bases from V and 4 bases from J, the junction contained 1 base not matched to a gene. CDR3 amino acids: CASSRQGNQPQHF. Here the CDR3 DNA reads TGTGCCAGCAGTCGACAGGGGAATCAGCCCCAGCATTTT.

This clone occurred once. The gene calls are TRBV7-9 and TRBJ2-3; a possible D gene is TRBD2 (5 bases). Germline CDR1 reads SEHNR; CDR2 reads FQNEAQ (reference sequence). V lost 4 bases to trimming and J lost 6 bases, with 8 bases between them. This CDR3 spans 12 amino acids. As DNA, the CDR3 is TGTGCCAGCAGCTCGGGATGGGATACGCAGTATTTT. Translating it yields CASSSGWDTQYF.

This chain links TRBV4-1 with TRBJ2-2; TRBD1 agrees at 7 bases. Germline values: CDR1 MGHRA, CDR2 YSYEKL. CDR3 length equals 15 residues. The V and J ends lost 2 bases and 7 bases, in that order; junction bases with no gene match: 7. The CDR3 nucleotides read TGCGCCAGCAGCCAATACAGGGGCCCGGGCGGGGAGCTGTTTTTT. As protein: CASSQYRGPGGELFF.

This chain uses TRBV7-2 with TRBJ1-2; D might be TRBD1 (5 bases). V gave up 2 bases and J gave up 5 bases, with 15 bases separating them. The CDR3 has 15 amino acids. Germline loops: CDR1 SGHTA, CDR2 FQGNSA. CDR3 amino acids: CASSLPRAMGYGYTF. The CDR3 DNA follows: TGTGCCAGCAGCTTACCCAGGGCCATGGGTTATGGCTACACCTTC. The whole variable domain, remainder taken from reference TRBV7-2 and TRBJ1-2, is GAGVSQSPSNKVTEKGKDVELRCDPISGHTALYWYRQSLGQGLEFLIYFQGNSAPDKSGLPSDRFSAERTGGSVSTLTIQRTQQEDSAVYLCASSLPRAMGYGYTFGSGTRLTVV.

The CDR3 is CASQRESYNEQFF. The CDR3 DNA is TGTGCCAGCCAGCGGGAGAGCTACAATGAGCAGTTCTTC. The rearrangement joins TRBV28 to TRBJ2-1; 8 positions agree with TRBD2. V dropped 8 bases and J dropped 3; count of bases not matched to a gene: 3. Germline CDR1 MDHEN, CDR2 SYDVKM. The CDR3 spans 13 residues.

V is TRBV6-5 and J is TRBJ2-2, with unresolved D. This CDR3 has 15 amino acids. Per germline, CDR1 MNHEY and CDR2 SVGAGI. Between the trimmed V and J ends, which lost 6 bases and 7 bases, there was a span of 18 bases. This CDR3 reads CASSSPRGSGGELFF. The CDR3 region has the DNA TGTGCCAGCAGCTCCCCCCGTGGGTCGGGCGGGGAGCTGTTTTTT.

The J gene is TRBJ2-1, the V gene TRBV5-4; TRBD2 might be the D (6 bases). V lost 1 base, J lost 5 bases, and 16 bases lay in between. Germline values: CDR1 SGHNT, CDR2 YYREEE (reference sequence). This CDR3 is built from 16 residues. CDR3 sequence: CASSLSMRDLNNEQFF. DNA of the CDR3: TGTGCCAGCAGCTTGTCGATGCGGGATCTGAACAATGAGCAGTTCTTC.